The clone carrying this T cell receptor (beta chain) was seen ten or more times. Its target is not known. By 5'RACE with 10-nucleotide random UMIs, the cDNA was made. Via MiXCR, TCRdb re-called the 5' RACE reads, giving one row per CDR3 protein. The data contain 87,000 or so distinct CDR3 sequences, 3.5% to 4% of them seen just once; the ten biggest clones take up approximately 5.9%. After removal of 0 bases from V and 2 bases from J, the junction contained 6 bases not matched to a gene. This CDR3 region has 16 residues. Germline V gene lookup returns CDR1 LGHNA and CDR2 YNFKEQ. The sample comes from a study of neurological immune-mediated disorders. Findings of the study overall: Expanded clones shared no identical CDR3 amino acid sequences across subjects, which suggested private TCR-beta repertoires in all groups. Phylogenetic grouping placed 18 of 34 multiple sclerosis patients' repertoires in one related-CDR3 cluster, a possible signature. While HTLV-1-associated myelopathy showed the greatest TCR clonal expansion, multiple sclerosis showed the least, falling below healthy controls.

The sequencing input was PBMCs. The chain recombines TRBV4-2 with TRBJ2-7, with TRBD2 matching over 8 bases. The sequence was obtained from a woman in her late teens or twenties with multiple sclerosis. CDR3 sequence: CASSQDQPSGPYEQYF. CDR3 nucleotide sequence: TGTGCCAGCAGCCAAGATCAGCCTAGCGGGCCCTACGAGCAGTACTTC.